This TCR beta chain was profiled in a study of CD8 T cells in ankylosing spondylitis (dated by TCRdb to 2015 to 2018). At the level of the whole study: To find TCR variants linked to disease, the study profiled T cell receptor beta repertoires in ankylosing spondylitis patients and healthy donors. The whole study cohort included 90 to 120 healthy donors and some 27 ankylosing spondylitis patients. Peripheral blood was sampled, and synovial fluid was additionally collected from ankylosing spondylitis patients.

Trimming takes 2 bases from V and 1 base from J, and the germline ends sit 10 bases apart. The germline V gene (reference sequence) provides CDR1 SEHNR and CDR2 FQNEAQ. The CDR3, cysteine through phenylalanine, is 15 amino acids long. Kept here is only the CDR3 DNA, which spans 45 bases and is read in frame from base 1. The sample was run on an Illumina HiSeq 2500. Quantitative 5'-RACE with molecular barcodes was used to prepare TCR beta libraries. The study's processing was this. A new computational method, built on a probabilistic model of VDJ rearrangement, was used to identify disease-linked TCR variants. TCRdb trimmed the raw reads at Q25, called clones with MiXCR and kept productive beta chains. Each entry is one CDR3 protein sequence, shown with its most common DNA and genes. The V and J calls come from TCRdb's annotation, not from the publication. In all, the sample holds roughly 130,000 distinct CDR3 sequences, and roughly 13% of those were seen once. 2.5% to 3.5% of the sample is in the top ten clones.

This clonotype came up a few times. It lacks a known antigen. Per-base quality was not reported, and no clone a single base away is much larger than it. The research as a whole found: A TCR beta motif of fewer than 10 highly homologous amino acid variants appeared characteristic of blood from ankylosing spondylitis patients. The disease-linked clones had a CD8+ phenotype and were found at relatively low frequencies in peripheral blood. Some motif variants had previously been reported in the synovial fluid and blood of reactive arthritis patients, which suggests shared mechanisms of disease initiation. The disease-linked clones were reported as significantly enriched in matched synovial fluid samples from ankylosing spondylitis patients.

The TCR comes from a female donor with ankylosing spondylitis or in good health (not recorded which). The sample was blood, either unsorted or a sorted T cell fraction (not recorded which). The rearranged chain carries TRBV7-9 and TRBJ2-3, with the D gene too uncertain to name. The DNA reads TGTGCCAGCAGCTTATTTGGGAAGGGCACAGATACGCAGTATTTT. Translated, this is CASSLFGKGTDTQYF.